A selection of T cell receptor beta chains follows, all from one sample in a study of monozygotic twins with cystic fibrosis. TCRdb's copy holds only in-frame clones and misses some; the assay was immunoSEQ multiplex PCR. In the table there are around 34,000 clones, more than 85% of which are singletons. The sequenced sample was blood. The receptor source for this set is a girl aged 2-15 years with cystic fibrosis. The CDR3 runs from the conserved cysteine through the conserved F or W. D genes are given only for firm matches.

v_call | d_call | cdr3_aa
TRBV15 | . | CATSRDSSGQLRTYEQYF
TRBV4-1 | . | CASSQQRSNNEQFF
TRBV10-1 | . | CASSESDPGRTNSPLHF
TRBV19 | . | CASMRGENTEAFF
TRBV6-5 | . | CASRATGTRNTEAFF
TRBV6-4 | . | CAGDRDKFSYEQYF
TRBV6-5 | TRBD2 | CASSWTSGHTGELFF
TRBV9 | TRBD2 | CASSALPGTTSTGELFF
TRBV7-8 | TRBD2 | CASSLPGASGLNEQFF
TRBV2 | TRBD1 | CASSEVTGGFSGANVLTF
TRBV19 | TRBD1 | CASSMIPGTGIKETQYF
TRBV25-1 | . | CASSTGAGSPLHF
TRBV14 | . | CASSQYWTDTQYF
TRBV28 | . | CASSSFLQGLSSYEQYF
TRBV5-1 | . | CASSLEAAYEQYF
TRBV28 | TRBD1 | CASSLFKGQGYEQYF
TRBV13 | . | CASSTNRVGGMNTEAFF
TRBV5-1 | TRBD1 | CASSLAVGRGDYGYTF
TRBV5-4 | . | CASSSPSFPSGELFF
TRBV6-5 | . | CASRPLGAYEQYF
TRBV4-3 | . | CASSQVWRADEQFF
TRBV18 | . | CASSVTMDSGNTIYF
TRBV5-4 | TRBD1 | CASSLDRASGNTIYF
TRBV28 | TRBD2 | CASSLQLAEYNEQFF
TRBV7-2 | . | CASSLEGVYEQYF
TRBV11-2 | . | CASSFIPGEQYF
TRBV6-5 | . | CASSYSGGTYNEQFF